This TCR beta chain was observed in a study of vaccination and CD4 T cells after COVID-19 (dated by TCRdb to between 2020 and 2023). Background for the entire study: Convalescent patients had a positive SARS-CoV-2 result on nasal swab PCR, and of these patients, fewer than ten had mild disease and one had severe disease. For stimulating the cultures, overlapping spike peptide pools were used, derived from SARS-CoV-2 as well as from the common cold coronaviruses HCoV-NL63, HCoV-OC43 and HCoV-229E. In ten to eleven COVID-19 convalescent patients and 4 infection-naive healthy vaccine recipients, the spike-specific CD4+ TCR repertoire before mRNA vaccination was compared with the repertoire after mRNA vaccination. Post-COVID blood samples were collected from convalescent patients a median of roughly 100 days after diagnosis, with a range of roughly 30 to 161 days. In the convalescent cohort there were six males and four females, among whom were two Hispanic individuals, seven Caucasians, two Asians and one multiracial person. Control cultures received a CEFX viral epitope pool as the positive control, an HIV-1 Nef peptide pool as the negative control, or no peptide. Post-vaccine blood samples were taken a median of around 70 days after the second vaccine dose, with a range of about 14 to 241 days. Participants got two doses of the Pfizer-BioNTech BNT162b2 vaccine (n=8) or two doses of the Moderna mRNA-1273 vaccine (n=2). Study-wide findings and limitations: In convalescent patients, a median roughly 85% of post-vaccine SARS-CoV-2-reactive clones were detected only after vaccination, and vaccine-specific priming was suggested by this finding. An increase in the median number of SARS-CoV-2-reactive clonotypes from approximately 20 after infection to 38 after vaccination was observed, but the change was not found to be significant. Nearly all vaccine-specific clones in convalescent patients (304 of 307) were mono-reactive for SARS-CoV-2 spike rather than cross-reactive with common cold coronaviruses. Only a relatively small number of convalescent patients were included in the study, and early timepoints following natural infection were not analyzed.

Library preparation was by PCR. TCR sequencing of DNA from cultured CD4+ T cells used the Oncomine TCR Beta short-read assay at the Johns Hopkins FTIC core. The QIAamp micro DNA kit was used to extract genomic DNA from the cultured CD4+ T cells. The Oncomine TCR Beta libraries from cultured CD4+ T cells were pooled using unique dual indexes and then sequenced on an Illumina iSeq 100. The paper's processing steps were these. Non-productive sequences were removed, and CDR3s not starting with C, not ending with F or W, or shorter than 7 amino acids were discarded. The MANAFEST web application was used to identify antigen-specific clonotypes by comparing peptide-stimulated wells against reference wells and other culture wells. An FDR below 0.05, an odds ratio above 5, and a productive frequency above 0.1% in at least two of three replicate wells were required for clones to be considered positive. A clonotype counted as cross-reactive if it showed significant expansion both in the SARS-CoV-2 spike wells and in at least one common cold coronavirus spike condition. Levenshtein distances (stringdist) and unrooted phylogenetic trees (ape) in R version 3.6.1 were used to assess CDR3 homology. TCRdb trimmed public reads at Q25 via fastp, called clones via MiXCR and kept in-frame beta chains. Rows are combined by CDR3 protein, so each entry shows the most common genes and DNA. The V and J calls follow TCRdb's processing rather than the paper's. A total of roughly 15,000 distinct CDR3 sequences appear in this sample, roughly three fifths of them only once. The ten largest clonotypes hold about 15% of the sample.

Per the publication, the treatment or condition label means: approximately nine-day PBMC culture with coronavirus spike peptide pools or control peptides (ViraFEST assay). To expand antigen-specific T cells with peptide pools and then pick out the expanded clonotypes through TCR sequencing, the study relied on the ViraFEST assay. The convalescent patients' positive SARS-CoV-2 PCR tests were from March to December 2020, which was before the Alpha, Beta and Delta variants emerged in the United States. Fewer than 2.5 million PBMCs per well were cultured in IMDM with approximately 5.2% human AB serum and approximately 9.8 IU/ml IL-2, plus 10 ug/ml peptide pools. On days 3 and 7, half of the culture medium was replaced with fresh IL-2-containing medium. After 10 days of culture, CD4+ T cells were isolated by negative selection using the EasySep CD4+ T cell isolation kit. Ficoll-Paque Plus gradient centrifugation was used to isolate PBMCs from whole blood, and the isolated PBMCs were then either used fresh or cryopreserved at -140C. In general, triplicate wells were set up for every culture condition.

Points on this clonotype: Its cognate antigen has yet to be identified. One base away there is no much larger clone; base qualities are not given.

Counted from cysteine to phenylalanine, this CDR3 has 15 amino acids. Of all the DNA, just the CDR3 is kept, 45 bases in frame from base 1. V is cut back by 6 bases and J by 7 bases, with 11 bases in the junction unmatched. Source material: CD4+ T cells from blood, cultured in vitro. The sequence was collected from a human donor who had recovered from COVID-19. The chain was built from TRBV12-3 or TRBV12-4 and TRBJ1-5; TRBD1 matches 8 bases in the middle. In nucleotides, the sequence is TGTGCCAGCAGCCTCGGACAGGGTACATACCAGCCCCAGCATTTT. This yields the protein CASSLGQGTYQPQHF.